These T cell receptor beta chains were read from a single sample in a study of regulatory T cells in long-lasting Graves disease. TCRdb called the multiplex PCR reads again in MiXCR, with one record for every CDR3 protein. Among just over 600,000 distinct CDR3 sequences listed, roughly 15% were seen once. This sample also belongs to another study, concerning T cells in Graves' hyperthyroidism and ophthalmopathy.

Material: peripheral blood mononuclear cells (PBMCs), obtained at new diagnosis, from a patient treated with antithyroid drugs. Source of these receptors: a woman in her twenties or thirties with Graves disease. The CDR3 runs from the conserved cysteine through the conserved F or W. Each record gives: D gene, V gene, J gene, clone size, CDR3 length, CDR3 protein, CDR3 DNA. The D gene is left open where the match is weak. Where a row states a size, it is once, few, many or the class of an expanded clone; other rows omit it.

NA	TRBV5-5	TRBJ1-2	NA	11	CASSRNEGYTF	TGTGCCAGCAGCCGTAACGAGGGCTACACCTTC
NA	TRBV7-9	TRBJ2-5	few	15	CASSLVSGTTVRQYF	TGTGCCAGCAGCTTAGTTTCCGGGACCACCGTCCGACAGTACTTC
NA	TRBV18	TRBJ1-3	NA	12	CASSPSETTIYF	TGTGCCAGCTCACCATCCGAAACCACCATATATTTT
NA	TRBV6-2/TRBV6-3	TRBJ2-7	NA	15	CASSEVGTGSYEQYF	TGTGCCAGCAGTGAGGTGGGGACGGGCTCCTACGAGCAGTACTTC
NA	TRBV28	TRBJ2-3	many	17	CASIREIGSQSPDTQYF	TGTGCCAGCATTCGGGAAATAGGATCACAGAGTCCAGATACGCAGTATTTT
NA	TRBV9	TRBJ2-3	few	14	CASSWVTETDTQYF	TGTGCCAGCAGCTGGGTCACAGAGACAGATACGCAGTATTTT
NA	TRBV4-1	TRBJ2-5	few	14	CASSHNADQETQYF	TGCGCCAGCAGTCACAATGCAGACCAAGAGACCCAGTACTTC
NA	TRBV19	TRBJ1-1	few	14	CASSPGRAGTEAFF	TGTGCCAGTAGCCCTGGACGCGCGGGCACTGAAGCTTTCTTT
NA	TRBV20-1	TRBJ2-1	NA	10	CSAKRSGQFF	TGCAGTGCTAAAAGGAGTGGGCAGTTCTTC
NA	TRBV28	TRBJ1-6	NA	15	CASSPLGGGHSPLHF	TGTGCCAGCAGCCCTCTGGGGGGGGGTCATTCACCCCTCCACTTT
NA	TRBV2	TRBJ1-1	NA	13	CASGGGDYTEAFF	TGTGCCAGTGGGGGGGGGGACTACACTGAAGCTTTCTTT
NA	TRBV20-1	TRBJ1-6	few	12	CSARSRDSPLHF	TGCAGTGCTAGATCGAGAGATTCACCCCTCCACTTT
TRBD1	TRBV2	TRBJ1-1	many	16	CASTRDSLPMNTEAFF	TGTGCCAGCACCAGGGACAGCCTCCCCATGAACACTGAAGCTTTCTTT
NA	TRBV28	TRBJ1-2	few	12	CASNLRGNGYTF	TGTGCCAGCAACTTACGGGGAAATGGCTACACCTTC
TRBD1	TRBV20-1	TRBJ2-1	many	15	CSATSGQGPYNEQFF	TGCAGTGCCACCAGCGGACAGGGTCCCTACAATGAGCAGTTCTTC
NA	TRBV7-2	TRBJ2-2	many	12	CASSFIDGELFF	TGTGCCAGCAGCTTTATCGACGGGGAGCTGTTTTTT
NA	TRBV27	TRBJ1-2	NA	13	CASSLSMAAGYTF	TGTGCCAGCAGTTTATCGATGGCTGCTGGCTACACCTTC
NA	TRBV19	TRBJ2-3	NA	15	CASSTGVGGTDTQYF	TGTGCCAGTAGTACAGGGGTTGGGGGCACAGATACGCAGTATTTT